This T cell receptor (beta chain) was recorded in a study of early T cells in non-severe SARS-CoV-2 infection. Individual cDNA molecules each received unique molecular identifiers attached to them. TCRdb reprocessed the 5' RACE reads via MiXCR and lists one record per CDR3 protein. The sample carries fewer than 20,000 distinct CDR3 sequences, under 6.5% recorded once. This clonotype was seen a few times. The CDR3 is made up of 11 amino acids. Germline CDR1 is SGHRS and CDR2 is YFSETQ. Trimming cost V 4 bases and J 3 bases, with 4 bases left between them. The genes are TRBV5-1 and TRBJ2-5; unclear D gene. This sequence originates from an adult who was a healthcare worker with PCR-confirmed SARS-CoV-2 infection or an uninfected control (not recorded which). The sequenced sample consisted of whole blood. CDR3 amino acids: CASSVKETQYF. The CDR3 region has the DNA TGCGCCAGCAGCGTGAAAGAGACCCAGTACTTC.